Described below is a single T cell receptor beta chain sequence and its context. These data originate in a study of blood T cell repertoires in COVID-19. Study information: Both acute and convalescent COVID-19 samples were obtained from the United States, Italy and Spain. T cells, B-cell-depleted T cells, or PBMCs supplied cDNA or gDNA.

Per the original methods: Amplification of reference gene primers provided the estimated nucleated cell counts. Assay used: immunoSEQ multiplex PCR; TCRdb lists only in-frame clones, some missing. Clonal size and the V and J genes are those of that table, whereas D and trimming came from the DNA. The sample carries 65,000 or so clones, more than 75% recorded once. Source material: peripheral blood. The sequence was collected from a man aged 60 to 69 with acute or convalescent COVID-19.

CDR3 bases: TGTGCCAGCAGCCCACTAATGGACAACGGGCAGCCCCAGCATTTT. Translated: CASSPLMDNGQPQHF. The V and J genes are TRBV7-9 and TRBJ1-5, with D perhaps matching TRBD1 (5 bases). The CDR3 spans 15 residues. Trimming shortened V by 5 bases and J by 7 bases, and 18 bases separated the two germline ends. CDR1 SEHNR and CDR2 FQNEAQ come from the germline V gene (reference sequence). Full variable domain (rest looked up from reference TRBV7-9 and TRBJ1-5): DTGVSQNPRHKITKRGQNVTFRCDPISEHNRLYWYRQTLGQGPEFLTYFQNEAQLEKSRLLSDRFSAERPKGSFSTLEIQRTEQGDSAMYLCASSPLMDNGQPQHFGDGTRLSIL.